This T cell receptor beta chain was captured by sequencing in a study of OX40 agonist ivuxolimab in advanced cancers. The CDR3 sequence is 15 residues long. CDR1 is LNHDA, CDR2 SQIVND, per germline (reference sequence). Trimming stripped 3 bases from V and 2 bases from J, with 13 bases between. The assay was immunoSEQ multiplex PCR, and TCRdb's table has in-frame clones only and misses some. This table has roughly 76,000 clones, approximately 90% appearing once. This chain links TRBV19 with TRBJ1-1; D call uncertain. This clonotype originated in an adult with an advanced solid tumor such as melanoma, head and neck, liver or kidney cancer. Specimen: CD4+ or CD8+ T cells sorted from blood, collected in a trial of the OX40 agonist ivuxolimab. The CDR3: CASSMGPLSNTEAFF. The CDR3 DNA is TGTGCCAGTAGTATGGGTCCATTAAGCAACACTGAAGCTTTCTTT.